Listed below are T cell receptor beta chains from one sample, sequenced in a study of T cell changes during pregnancy in multiple sclerosis. Profiled with immunoSEQ multiplex PCR; TCRdb holds only in-frame clones, not every one. The data hold 56,000 or so clones, with less than 90% observed a single time. Here the sequenced sample was CD4+ T cells from peripheral blood mononuclear cells, taken in the third trimester of pregnancy. These receptors were obtained from a female donor with multiple sclerosis, enrolled in a pregnancy study. Each CDR3 is given with its conserved first and last residue. Each record gives: D gene, J gene, clone size, V gene, CDR3 protein, CDR3 DNA. The D gene is left open where the match is weak. Clone size is stated in some rows and not others, as once, few, many or a class when expanded.

>NA|TRBJ1-4|NA|TRBV19
CASSQTEGTREKLFF
TGTGCCAGTAGCCAAACGGAGGGTACGAGGGAAAAACTGTTTTTT
>NA|TRBJ1-3|NA|TRBV6-5
CASSYGLGGSGNTIYF
TGTGCCAGCAGTTACGGCCTAGGGGGCTCTGGAAACACCATATATTTT
>TRBD2|TRBJ2-7|once|TRBV27
CASSFSGTYTYEQYF
TGTGCCAGCAGTTTTAGCGGGACGTACACCTACGAGCAGTACTTC
>TRBD1|TRBJ1-1|NA|TRBV5-3
CARVGTGAFGTEAFF
TGTGCCAGAGTCGGGACAGGGGCTTTCGGGACTGAAGCTTTCTTT
>NA|TRBJ2-7|NA|TRBV27
CASSISPTNPPYEQYF
TGTGCCAGCAGTATCTCCCCAACAAACCCCCCCTACGAGCAGTACTTC
>NA|TRBJ2-7|NA|TRBV5-1
CASSLYDRMSSYEQYF
TGCGCCAGCAGCCTTTACGACAGGATGTCATCCTACGAGCAGTACTTC
>NA|TRBJ2-2|once|TRBV21-1
CASSNRQGGHGELFF
TGTGCCAGCAGCAACCGACAGGGAGGACACGGGGAGCTGTTTTTT
>NA|TRBJ1-5|NA|TRBV30
CAWGTGIDQPQHF
TGTGCCTGGGGTACAGGTATCGATCAGCCCCAGCATTTT
>TRBD2|TRBJ2-7|once|TRBV5-1
CASSIQSGRTPYEQYF
TGCGCCAGCAGCATACAAAGCGGGAGAACCCCCTACGAGCAGTACTTC
>NA|TRBJ2-6|NA|TRBV7-8
CASSSRANVLTF
TGTGCCAGCAGCTCTCGGGCCAACGTCCTGACTTTC
>NA|TRBJ1-5|few|TRBV19
CASSDGTYQPQHF
TGTGCCAGTAGTGATGGGACTTATCAGCCCCAGCATTTT
>NA|TRBJ1-4|few|TRBV19
CASSIQQGRSEKLFF
TGTGCCAGTAGTATCCAACAGGGCAGGTCTGAAAAACTGTTTTTT
>TRBD1|TRBJ1-2|NA|TRBV5-1
CASSPGDRGRDGYTF
TGCGCCAGCAGCCCGGGCGACAGGGGGCGTGATGGCTACACCTTC
>NA|TRBJ2-1|NA|TRBV9
CASSVGGARNEQFF
TGTGCCAGCAGCGTAGGGGGCGCAAGGAATGAGCAGTTCTTC
>NA|TRBJ1-2|NA|TRBV4-3
CASSQEGGGPYTTLGYTF
TGCGCCAGCAGCCAAGAAGGGGGGGGGCCCTATACTACTTTGGGCTACACCTTC
>NA|TRBJ1-2|NA|TRBV9
CASSVDGGARLYGYTF
TGTGCCAGCAGCGTAGACGGAGGGGCTAGGCTCTATGGCTACACCTTC
>NA|TRBJ1-4|NA|TRBV2
CASSAWGGGNEKLFF
TGTGCCAGCAGTGCATGGGGAGGTGGTAATGAAAAACTGTTTTTT
>TRBD1|TRBJ1-1|once|TRBV5-1
CASPPGQGALGTEAFF
TGCGCCAGCCCCCCGGGACAGGGGGCATTGGGCACTGAAGCTTTCTTT
>NA|TRBJ2-7|NA|TRBV5-1
CASSFYPYEQYF
TGCGCCAGCAGCTTCTACCCCTACGAGCAGTACTTC
>TRBD2|TRBJ2-7|once|TRBV4-2
CASSQELAGRSYEQYF
TGTGCCAGCAGCCAGGAGCTAGCGGGAAGGTCTTACGAGCAGTACTTC
>TRBD1|TRBJ2-7|NA|TRBV7-9
CASSVTGGEQYF
TGTGCCAGCAGCGTAACAGGGGGCGAGCAGTACTTC
>NA|TRBJ1-3|NA|TRBV5-1
CASTFAGDSGNTIYF
TGCGCCAGCACCTTTGCAGGGGACTCTGGAAACACCATATATTTT
>NA|TRBJ1-1|once|TRBV11-2
CASSFPFPSLNTEAFF
TGTGCCAGCAGCTTTCCATTTCCGAGTTTGAACACTGAAGCTTTCTTT